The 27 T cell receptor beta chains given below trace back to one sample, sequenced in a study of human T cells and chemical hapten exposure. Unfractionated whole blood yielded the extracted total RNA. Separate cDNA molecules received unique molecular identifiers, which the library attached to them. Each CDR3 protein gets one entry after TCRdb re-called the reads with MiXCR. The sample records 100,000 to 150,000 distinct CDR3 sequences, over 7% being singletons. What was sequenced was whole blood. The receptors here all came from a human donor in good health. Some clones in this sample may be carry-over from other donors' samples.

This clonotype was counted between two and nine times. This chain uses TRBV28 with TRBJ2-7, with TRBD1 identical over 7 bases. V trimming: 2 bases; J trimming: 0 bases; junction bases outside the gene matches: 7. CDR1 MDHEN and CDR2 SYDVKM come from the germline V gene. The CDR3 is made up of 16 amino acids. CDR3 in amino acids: CASSLVGQQLSYEQYF. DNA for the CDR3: TGTGCCAGCAGTTTAGTGGGACAGCAACTCTCCTACGAGCAGTACTTC.

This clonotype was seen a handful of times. Here the CDR3 reads CASSLEGVSNQPQHF. DNA for the CDR3: TGCGCCAGCAGCTTGGAGGGGGTCAGCAATCAGCCCCAGCATTTT. V and J are TRBV5-1 and TRBJ1-5; D possibly corresponds to TRBD1 (6 bases). The germline CDR1 and CDR2 sequences are SGHRS and YFSETQ. The CDR3 consists of 15 residues. The V and J ends lost 0 bases and 1 base respectively, with 8 bases between them.

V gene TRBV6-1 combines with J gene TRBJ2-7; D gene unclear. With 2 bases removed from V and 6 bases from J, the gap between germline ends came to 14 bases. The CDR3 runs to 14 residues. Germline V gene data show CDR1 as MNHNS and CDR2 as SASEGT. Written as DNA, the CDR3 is TGTGCCAGCAGTGAACTGGTCAGCTATGGCGAGCAGTACTTC. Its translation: CASSELVSYGEQYF.

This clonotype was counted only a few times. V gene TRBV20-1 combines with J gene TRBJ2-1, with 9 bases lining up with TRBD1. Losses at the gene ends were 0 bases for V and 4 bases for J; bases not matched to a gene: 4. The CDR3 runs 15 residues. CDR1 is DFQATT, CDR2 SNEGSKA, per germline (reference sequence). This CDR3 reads CSAREGTGWYNEQFF. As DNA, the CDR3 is TGCAGTGCTAGAGAAGGGACAGGGTGGTACAATGAGCAGTTCTTC.

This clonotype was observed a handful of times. CDR3 protein: CASRKETYSNQPQHF. The CDR3, as DNA: TGTGCCAGCAGAAAGGAGACTTATAGCAATCAGCCCCAGCATTTT. The chain uses TRBV6-5 and TRBJ1-5, with D hard to call. Trimming shortened V by 6 bases and J by 0 bases, and 12 bases separated the two germline ends. The V gene's germline CDR1 is MNHEY and CDR2 SVGAGI. The CDR3 totals 15 residues.

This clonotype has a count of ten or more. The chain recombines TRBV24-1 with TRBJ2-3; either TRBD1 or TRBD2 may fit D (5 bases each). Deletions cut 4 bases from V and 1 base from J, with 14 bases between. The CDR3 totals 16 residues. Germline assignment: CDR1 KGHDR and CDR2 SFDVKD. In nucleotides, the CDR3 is TGTGCCACCAGTGAGGGGCAGTTGAGGGGCACAGATACGCAGTATTTT. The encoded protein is CATSEGQLRGTDTQYF.

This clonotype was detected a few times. For the CDR3, the DNA is TGTGCCAGCAGCCAAACAGGGTCCTATTCTGGGGCCAACGTCCTGACTTTC. It encodes CASSQTGSYSGANVLTF. This sequence joins TRBV7-8 and TRBJ2-6; a possible D gene is TRBD1 (6 bases). V dropped 5 bases and J dropped 1 base, with 15 bases sitting between them. The CDR3 runs 17 residues. CDR1 and CDR2 from the germline V gene are SGHVS and FQNEAQ.

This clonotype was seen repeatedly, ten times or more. Written as DNA, the CDR3 is TGTGCCAGCAGTTCTCGACAGGGGTGGCAAGAGACCCAGTACTTC. Protein: CASSSRQGWQETQYF. V and J are TRBV6-5 and TRBJ2-5; TRBD1 agrees at 8 bases. The CDR3 runs 15 residues. J lost 2 bases, V lost 4 bases, and 6 bases had no gene match. Germline CDR1 MNHEY, CDR2 SVGAGI.

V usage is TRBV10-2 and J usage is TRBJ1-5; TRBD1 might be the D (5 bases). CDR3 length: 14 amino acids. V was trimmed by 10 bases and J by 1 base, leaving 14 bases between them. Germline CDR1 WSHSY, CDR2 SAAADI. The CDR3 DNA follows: TGCGCCACTAAAGGGGCGGGGAGCAATCAGCCCCAGCATTTT. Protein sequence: CATKGAGSNQPQHF.

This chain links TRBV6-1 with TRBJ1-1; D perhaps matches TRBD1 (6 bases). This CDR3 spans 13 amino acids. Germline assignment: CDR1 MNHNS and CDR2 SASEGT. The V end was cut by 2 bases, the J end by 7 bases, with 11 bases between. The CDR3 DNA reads TGTGCCAGCAGTGAAAGCACAGGGCTTGAAGCTTTCTTT. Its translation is CASSESTGLEAFF.

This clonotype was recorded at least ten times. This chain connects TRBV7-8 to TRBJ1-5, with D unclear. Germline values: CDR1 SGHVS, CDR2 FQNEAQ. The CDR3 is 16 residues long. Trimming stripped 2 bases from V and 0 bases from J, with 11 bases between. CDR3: CASSLTRGISNQPQHF. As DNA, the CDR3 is TGTGCCAGCAGCTTAACTCGGGGAATTAGCAATCAGCCCCAGCATTTT.

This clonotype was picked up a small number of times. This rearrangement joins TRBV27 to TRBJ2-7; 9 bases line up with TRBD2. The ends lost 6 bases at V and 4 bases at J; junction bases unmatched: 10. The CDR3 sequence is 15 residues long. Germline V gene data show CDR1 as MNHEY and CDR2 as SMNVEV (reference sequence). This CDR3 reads CASSPAGGLMYEQYF. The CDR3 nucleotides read TGTGCCAGCAGCCCAGCGGGGGGCCTGATGTACGAGCAGTACTTC.

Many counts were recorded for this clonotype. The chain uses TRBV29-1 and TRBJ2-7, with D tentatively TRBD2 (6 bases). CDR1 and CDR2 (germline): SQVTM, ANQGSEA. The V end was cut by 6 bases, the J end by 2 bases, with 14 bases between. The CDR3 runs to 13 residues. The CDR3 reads CSVGLPHTYEQYF. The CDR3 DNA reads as TGCAGCGTGGGACTCCCTCATACCTACGAGCAGTACTTC.

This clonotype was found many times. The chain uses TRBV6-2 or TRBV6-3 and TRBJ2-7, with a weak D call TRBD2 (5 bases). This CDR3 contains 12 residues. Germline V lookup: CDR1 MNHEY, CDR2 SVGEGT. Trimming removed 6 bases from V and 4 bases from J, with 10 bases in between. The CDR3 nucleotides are TGTGCCAGCAGCTCTACGGGGTACGAGCAGTACTTC. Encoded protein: CASSSTGYEQYF.

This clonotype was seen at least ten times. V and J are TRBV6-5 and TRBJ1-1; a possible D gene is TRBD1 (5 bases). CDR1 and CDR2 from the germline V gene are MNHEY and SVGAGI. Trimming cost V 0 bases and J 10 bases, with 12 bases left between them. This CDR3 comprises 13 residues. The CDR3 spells CASSYSTGTGAFF. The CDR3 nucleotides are TGTGCCAGCAGTTACTCGACCGGGACGGGAGCTTTCTTT.

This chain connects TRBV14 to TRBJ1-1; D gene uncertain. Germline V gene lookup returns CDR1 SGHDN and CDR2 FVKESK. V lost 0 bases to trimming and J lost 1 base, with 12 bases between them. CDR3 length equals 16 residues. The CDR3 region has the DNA TGTGCCAGCAGCCAAGATCCACGGTCGAAGAACACTGAAGCTTTCTTT. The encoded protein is CASSQDPRSKNTEAFF.

CDR3 coding DNA: TGTGCCAGCAGTTTAGGGTTCGGAGGTGGAATTGAGCAGTTCTTC. Amino acid sequence: CASSLGFGGGIEQFF. This chain joins TRBV27 and TRBJ2-1, with D possibly TRBD2 on 5 matching bases. Trimming took 2 bases from V and 9 from J, leaving 17 bases between them. There are 15 residues in the CDR3. From germline, CDR1 is MNHEY and CDR2 SMNVEV (reference sequence).

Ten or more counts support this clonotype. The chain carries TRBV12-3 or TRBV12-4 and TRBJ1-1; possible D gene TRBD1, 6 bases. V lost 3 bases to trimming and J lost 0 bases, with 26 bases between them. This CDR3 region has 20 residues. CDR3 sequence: CASSFRRPHRAPNMNTEAFF. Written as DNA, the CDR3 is TGTGCCAGCAGTTTCCGTAGGCCCCACAGGGCGCCGAATATGAACACTGAAGCTTTCTTT.

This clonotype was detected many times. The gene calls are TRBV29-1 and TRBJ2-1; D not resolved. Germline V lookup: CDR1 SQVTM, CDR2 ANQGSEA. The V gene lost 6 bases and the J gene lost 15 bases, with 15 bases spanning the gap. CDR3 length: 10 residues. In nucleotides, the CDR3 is TGCAGCGTCTCCCGTCCGGAACGGTTCTTC. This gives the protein CSVSRPERFF.

For the CDR3, the DNA is TGTGCCAGCAGCCGGGGACTAGCGGAATTCACAGATACGCAGTATTTT. Its protein product is CASSRGLAEFTDTQYF. V is TRBV12-3 or TRBV12-4 and J is TRBJ2-3, with 11 bases aligning to TRBD2. V dropped 6 bases and J dropped 2; count of bases not matched to a gene: 7. The CDR3 contains 16 residues.

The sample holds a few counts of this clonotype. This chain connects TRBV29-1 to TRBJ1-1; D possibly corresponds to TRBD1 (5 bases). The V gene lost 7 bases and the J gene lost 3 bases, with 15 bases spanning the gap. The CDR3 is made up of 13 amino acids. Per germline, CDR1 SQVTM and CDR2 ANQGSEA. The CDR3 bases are TGCAGCGGGGGGTCATGGAGGGACACTGAAGCTTTCTTT. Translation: CSGGSWRDTEAFF. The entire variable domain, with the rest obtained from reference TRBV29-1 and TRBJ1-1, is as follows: SAVISQKPSRDICQRGTSLTIQCQVDSQVTMMFWYRQQPGQSLTLIATANQGSEATYESGFVIDKFPISRPNLTFSTLTVSNMSPEDSSIYLCSGGSWRDTEAFFGQGTRLTVV.

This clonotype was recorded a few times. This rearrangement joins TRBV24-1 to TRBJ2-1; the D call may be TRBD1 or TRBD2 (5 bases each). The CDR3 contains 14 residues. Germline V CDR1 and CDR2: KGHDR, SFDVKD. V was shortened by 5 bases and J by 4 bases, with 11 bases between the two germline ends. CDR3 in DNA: TGTGCCACCAGTGGGGGGAACAAATACAATGAGCAGTTCTTC. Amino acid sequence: CATSGGNKYNEQFF.

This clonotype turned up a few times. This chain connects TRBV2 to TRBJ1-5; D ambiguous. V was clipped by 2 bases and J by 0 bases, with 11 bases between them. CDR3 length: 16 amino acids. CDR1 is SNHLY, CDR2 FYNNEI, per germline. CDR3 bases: TGTGCCAGCAGTGAAAGGCGCCAGTATAGCAATCAGCCCCAGCATTTT. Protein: CASSERRQYSNQPQHF.

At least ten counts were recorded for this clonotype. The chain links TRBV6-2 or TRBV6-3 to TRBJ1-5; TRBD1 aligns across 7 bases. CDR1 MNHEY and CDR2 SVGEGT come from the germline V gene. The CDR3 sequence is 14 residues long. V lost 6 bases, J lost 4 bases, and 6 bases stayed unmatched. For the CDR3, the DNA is TGTGCCAGCAGCCCAGGACAGGTAAATCAGCCCCAGCATTTT. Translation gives CASSPGQVNQPQHF.

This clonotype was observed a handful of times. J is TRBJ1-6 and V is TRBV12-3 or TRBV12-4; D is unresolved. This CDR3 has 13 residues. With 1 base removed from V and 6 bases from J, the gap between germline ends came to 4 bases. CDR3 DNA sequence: TGTGCCAGCAGTTTAGACGGTAATTCACCCCTCCACTTT. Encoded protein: CASSLDGNSPLHF.

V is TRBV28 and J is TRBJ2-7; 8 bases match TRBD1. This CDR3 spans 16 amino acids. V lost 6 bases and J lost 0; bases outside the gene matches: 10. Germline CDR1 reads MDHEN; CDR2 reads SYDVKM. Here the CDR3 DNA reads TGTGCCAGCAGATCGTCCGGGACAGGAGCCTCCTACGAGCAGTACTTC. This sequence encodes CASRSSGTGASYEQYF.

The CDR3 DNA reads TGTGCCAGCACGGGCGGCACCGGGGAGCTGTTTTTT. Amino acid sequence: CASTGGTGELFF. V usage is TRBV25-1 and J usage is TRBJ2-2; D uncertain. V was pared by 7 bases and J by 4 bases, with 7 bases between. Germline values: CDR1 MGHDK, CDR2 SYGVNS. The CDR3 totals 12 residues.